Listed here are 32 T cell receptor beta chains from one sample, sequenced in a study of blood T cell repertoires in COVID-19. The repertoire was sequenced with immunoSEQ multiplex PCR; TCRdb's copy has only in-frame clones and lacks some. The sample carries around 100,000 clones, more than 75% recorded once. Sequenced input: peripheral blood. The receptor source for this set is a man aged 35 to 55 with acute or convalescent COVID-19.

In its sample, this clone was seen a few times. The chain couples TRBV9 to TRBJ1-5, with 7 bases matching TRBD1. Looked up from germline, CDR1 is SGDLS and CDR2 is YYNGEE. This CDR3 contains 19 residues. J lost 0 bases, V lost 0 bases, and 12 bases had no gene match. CDR3 bases: TGTGCCAGCAGCGTAGTTAGGGGACAGATACCTTATAGCAATCAGCCCCAGCATTTT. This encodes CASSVVRGQIPYSNQPQHF.

The gene calls are TRBV12-3 or TRBV12-4 and TRBJ2-1, with D possibly being TRBD2 (5 bases). Trimming removed 6 bases from V and 6 bases from J, with 12 bases in between. The CDR3 runs 13 residues. CDR3 loop: CASSRGFGNEQFF. The CDR3 coding sequence is TGTGCCAGCAGCCGGGGTTTTGGCAATGAGCAGTTCTTC.

CDR3 nucleotide sequence: TGTGCCAGTAGTATAACTAGCGACACAGATACGCAGTATTTT. Its translation: CASSITSDTDTQYF. V and J are TRBV19 and TRBJ2-3, with 7 positions matching TRBD2. V lost 2 bases and J lost 2; bases outside the gene matches: 1. Per germline, CDR1 LNHDA and CDR2 SQIVND (reference sequence). The CDR3 sequence is 14 residues long.

This clone came up once. The CDR3 DNA reads as TGTGCCAGCAGTGAAACCAGGGGCCGGGGTTGGGTGAACAATGAGCAGTTCTTC. It codes for CASSETRGRGWVNNEQFF. This chain uses TRBV25-1 with TRBJ2-1; D possibly corresponds to TRBD1 (6 bases). The germline CDR1 and CDR2 sequences are MGHDK and SYGVNS. V shed 2 bases and J shed 5 bases, with 22 bases lying between them. The CDR3 length is 18 residues.

This clone was detected only a few times. This rearrangement joins TRBV4-1 to TRBJ1-3; D remains unclear. Trimming shortened V by 0 bases and J by 4 bases, and 13 bases separated the two germline ends. The CDR3 consists of 16 residues. CDR1 MGHRA and CDR2 YSYEKL come from the germline V gene. Here the CDR3 reads CASSQDPASDGNTIYF. In nucleotides, the CDR3 is TGCGCCAGCAGCCAAGATCCGGCCAGCGACGGAAACACCATATATTTT.

This clone occurred once. The chain uses TRBV5-1 and TRBJ1-1, with D tentatively TRBD1 (5 bases). Deletions cut 0 bases from V and 0 bases from J, with 15 bases between. From germline, CDR1 is SGHRS and CDR2 YFSETQ. This CDR3 has 17 residues. The CDR3 bases are TGCGCCAGCAGCTTGGCGGGGGAGATTTTCATGAACACTGAAGCTTTCTTT. This encodes CASSLAGEIFMNTEAFF.

This chain connects TRBV5-1 to TRBJ2-5; weak D call: TRBD2 (5 bases). CDR1 and CDR2 (germline): SGHRS, YFSETQ. With 0 bases removed from V and 5 bases from J, the gap between germline ends came to 8 bases. There are 13 residues in the CDR3. The CDR3 DNA reads as TGCGCCAGCAGCTTGGGGGGAGACGAGACCCAGTACTTC. Encoded protein: CASSLGGDETQYF.

The chain employs TRBV4-1 and TRBJ1-6; D uncertain. In germline, CDR1 is MGHRA, CDR2 YSYEKL. The length of the CDR3 is 15 residues. V was cut by 4 bases and J by 4 bases, with 11 bases left in between. The CDR3 sequence is CASSPTGSYNSPLHF. The CDR3 nucleotides read TGCGCCAGCAGCCCAACGGGGAGTTATAATTCACCCCTCCACTTT.

The genes are TRBV19 and TRBJ1-5; D not certain. Trimming cost V 3 bases and J 3 bases, with 6 bases left between them. This CDR3 contains 13 residues. Germline loops: CDR1 LNHDA, CDR2 SQIVND (reference sequence). CDR3 in DNA: TGTGCCAGTAGTATCAGATACAATCAGCCCCAGCATTTT. It specifies CASSIRYNQPQHF.

The CDR3 sequence is CASSLSLGQGDTIYF. The CDR3, as DNA: TGTGCCAGCTCACTTTCCCTGGGCCAGGGCGACACCATATATTTT. The V and J genes are TRBV18 and TRBJ1-3; a possible D gene is TRBD1 (5 bases). There are 15 residues in the CDR3. V was clipped by 4 bases and J by 8 bases, with 18 bases between them. The V gene's germline CDR1 is KGHSH and CDR2 LQKENI.

The chain recombines TRBV4-1 with TRBJ2-7; D is ambiguous. Trimming pared 6 bases from V and 1 base from J, leaving 16 bases between. Germline V lookup: CDR1 MGHRA, CDR2 YSYEKL. This CDR3 has 15 amino acids. The CDR3 is CASSQMGAGSYEQYF. The CDR3 nucleotides are TGCGCCAGCAGTCAAATGGGCGCAGGATCCTACGAGCAGTACTTC.

The chain employs TRBV19 and TRBJ2-7; D uncertain. The CDR3 spans 11 residues. Trimming removed 5 bases from V and 5 bases from J, with 7 bases in between. Germline V gene sequence: CDR1 LNHDA, CDR2 SQIVND (reference sequence). The CDR3, as DNA: TGTGCCAGTAGTTCGGGTCACGAGCAGTACTTC. Encoded protein: CASSSGHEQYF.

The chain uses TRBV7-9 and TRBJ2-5, with 7 bases lining up with TRBD2. The CDR3 has 16 amino acids. V shed 1 base and J 1 base; nucleotides not matched to a gene: 6. Germline CDR1 and CDR2: SEHNR and FQNEAQ (reference sequence). Here the CDR3 DNA reads TGTGCCAGCAGCTTAGGGACTCCGGGAGGCCAAGAGACCCAGTACTTC. This gives the protein CASSLGTPGGQETQYF.

This clone came up once. The chain employs TRBV7-9 and TRBJ1-3, with D perhaps matching TRBD1 (5 bases). CDR3 length: 15 amino acids. Germline-derived CDR1 and CDR2 are SEHNR and FQNEAQ (reference sequence). Trimming took off 0 bases at V and 6 bases at J, with 12 bases between the two ends. The CDR3 here is CASSLAATVANTIYF. The CDR3, as DNA: TGTGCCAGCAGCTTAGCGGCGACAGTCGCAAACACCATATATTTT.

To note about this clone: Other nucleotide sequences in the sample specify the same CDR3. The chain is built from TRBV29-1 and TRBJ1-1; TRBD1 matches at 7 bases. V gave up 4 bases and J gave up 2 bases; unmatched junction bases: 4. Germline CDR1 and CDR2: SQVTM and ANQGSEA. The CDR3 loop spans 13 amino acids. The chain's CDR3 is CSVVAGGNTEAFF. As DNA, the CDR3 is TGCAGCGTTGTCGCAGGGGGTAACACTGAAGCTTTCTTT.

The chain links TRBV6-2 or TRBV6-3 to TRBJ2-2; D possibly corresponds to TRBD2 (6 bases). Germline V gene sequence: CDR1 MNHEY, CDR2 SVGEGT. V lost 5 bases and J 0 bases, leaving 19 bases between the germline ends. This CDR3 contains 18 residues. Written as DNA, the CDR3 is TGTGCCAGCAGTCAAAGGGGATTAGCGGCTTCGAACACCGGGGAGCTGTTTTTT. Its protein is CASSQRGLAASNTGELFF.

The chain has TRBV7-9 and TRBJ2-7; 11 nucleotides align to TRBD1. V dropped 7 bases and J dropped 3; count of bases not matched to a gene: 8. Germline CDR1 reads SEHNR; CDR2 reads FQNEAQ (reference sequence). The CDR3 loop spans 15 amino acids. For the CDR3, the DNA is TGTGCCAGCACCCTTAGCGGGACAGGGGGCTACGAGCAGTACTTC. It yields the protein CASTLSGTGGYEQYF. Together with reference TRBV7-9 and TRBJ2-7, the CDR3 gives the full variable domain: DTGVSQNPRHKITKRGQNVTFRCDPISEHNRLYWYRQTLGQGPEFLTYFQNEAQLEKSRLLSDRFSAERPKGSFSTLEIQRTEQGDSAMYLCASTLSGTGGYEQYFGPGTRLTVT.

This chain uses TRBV7-9 with TRBJ1-4; no definite D call. The CDR3 is 14 residues long. Trimming shortened V by 5 bases and J by 6 bases, and 13 bases separated the two germline ends. Per the germline V gene, CDR1 is SEHNR and CDR2 is FQNEAQ (reference sequence). CDR3 coding DNA: TGTGCCAGCAGCGACATCTCCGTGGATGAAAAACTGTTTTTT. As protein: CASSDISVDEKLFF.

V gene TRBV7-2 combines with J gene TRBJ1-2; TRBD1 matches at 7 bases. The CDR3 is 14 residues long. Trimming took 3 bases from V and 4 from J; bases not matched to a gene: 5. The germline gives CDR1 SGHTA, CDR2 FQGNSA. CDR3 DNA sequence: TGTGCCAGCAGCTTCGACAGGGCCGGCTATGGCTACACCTTC. As protein: CASSFDRAGYGYTF.

The rearrangement links TRBV5-4 to TRBJ2-7; 8 nucleotides agree with TRBD1. J was trimmed by 6 bases and V by 2 bases; bases with no gene match: 10. From germline, CDR1 is SGHNT and CDR2 YYREEE (reference sequence). CDR3 length: 15 residues. The CDR3 DNA reads TGTGCCAGCAGCTTCAAGACAGGGGCGGCGTCCGAGCAGTACTTC. Its protein product is CASSFKTGAASEQYF.

The chain recombines TRBV7-7 with TRBJ2-7, with D possibly TRBD1 on 5 matching bases. The germline V and J ends were trimmed by 5 bases and 4 bases, with 15 bases remaining between them. CDR3 length: 14 amino acids. Germline-derived CDR1 and CDR2 are SSHAT and FNYEAQ (reference sequence). The CDR3 DNA sequence: TGTGCCAGCAGCCCTGGCAGGGTATCTTACGAGCAGTACTTC. It translates to CASSPGRVSYEQYF.

This chain connects TRBV27 to TRBJ1-5; D uncertain. The germline CDR1 and CDR2 sequences are MNHEY and SMNVEV (reference sequence). The CDR3 is 14 amino acids. Trimming cost V 3 bases and J 6 bases, with 12 bases left between them. The CDR3 loop is CASSLRAGSQPQHF. The CDR3 region has the DNA TGTGCCAGCAGTTTGAGGGCAGGCAGTCAGCCCCAGCATTTT.

The rearrangement uses TRBV7-3 and TRBJ2-2; TRBD2 might be the D (6 bases). The CDR3 loop spans 15 amino acids. From germline, CDR1 is SGHTA and CDR2 FQGTGA. V dropped 5 bases and J dropped 0 bases, with 10 bases sitting between them. For the CDR3, the DNA is TGTGCCAGCAGCCCGGGACTTTCGAACACCGGGGAGCTGTTTTTT. It is translated as CASSPGLSNTGELFF.

The chain joins TRBV19 to TRBJ1-5; tentatively, D is TRBD1 (5 bases). Looked up from germline, CDR1 is LNHDA and CDR2 is SQIVND (reference sequence). The CDR3 has 12 amino acids. Trimming removed 6 bases from V and 9 bases from J, with 12 bases in between. In DNA, the CDR3 is TGTGCCAGTAGGGACACTGTTGGGCCCCAGCATTTT. Translating it yields CASRDTVGPQHF.

This CDR3 is CASSPVHRGSYEQYF. In DNA form, the CDR3 reads TGTGCCAGCTCCCCCGTCCACAGGGGATCCTACGAGCAGTACTTC. The V and J genes are TRBV18 and TRBJ2-7, with 7 bases matching TRBD1. J lost 1 base, V lost 6 bases, and 9 bases had no gene match. This CDR3 has 15 residues. From germline, CDR1 is KGHSH and CDR2 LQKENI.

V usage is TRBV18 and J usage is TRBJ1-1; tentative D call: TRBD1 (6 bases). The germline gives CDR1 KGHSH, CDR2 LQKENI. CDR3 size: 14 residues. V lost 6 bases, J lost 1 base, and 12 bases lay in between. CDR3 DNA sequence: TGTGCCAGCTCCCCCGACAGGACGAACACTGAAGCTTTCTTT. This translates into CASSPDRTNTEAFF.

Turning to this clone: One end of the junction varies from germline; a read error may be responsible. This rearrangement joins TRBV7-7 to TRBJ2-7, with 9 bases identical to TRBD1. The CDR3 loop spans 13 amino acids. Germline CDR1 SSHAT, CDR2 FNYEAQ (reference sequence). DNA for the CDR3: TGTGCTAGCAGCTTGGAGACAGGGGGCGAGCAGTACTTC. Its translation: CASSLETGGEQYF.

Regarding this clone: This specimen includes other DNA sequences encoding the same CDR3. The CDR3 here is CASSQDSGGGSYNEQFF. CDR3 coding DNA: TGCGCCAGCAGCCAAGATAGCGGCGGGGGGTCCTACAATGAGCAGTTCTTC. The chain couples TRBV4-3 to TRBJ2-1; the match to TRBD2 covers 8 bases. The CDR3 is 17 amino acids. From germline, CDR1 is LGHNA and CDR2 YSLEER. With V trimmed by 0 bases and J by 1 base, 5 bases remained unmatched.

The chain employs TRBV15 and TRBJ1-1, with 7 bases lining up with TRBD1. This CDR3 has 14 amino acids. From germline, CDR1 is LNHNV and CDR2 YYDKDF (reference sequence). Trimming took 5 bases from V and 4 from J; bases not matched to a gene: 7. CDR3 sequence: CATSATQGSTEAFF. The CDR3 region has the DNA TGTGCCACCAGCGCCACACAGGGGAGCACTGAAGCTTTCTTT. The entire variable domain, with the rest obtained from reference TRBV15 and TRBJ1-1, is as follows: DAMVIQNPRYQVTQFGKPVTLSCSQTLNHNVMYWYQQKSSQAPKLLFHYYDKDFNNEADTPDNFQSRRPNTSFCFLDIRSPGLGDTAMYLCATSATQGSTEAFFGQGTRLTVV.

This clone occurred a few times. The chain uses TRBV10-3 and TRBJ1-6, with 8 bases matching TRBD1. Trimming took 4 bases from V and 7 from J; bases not matched to a gene: 12. The germline CDR1 and CDR2 sequences are ENHRY and SYGVKD. The CDR3 runs to 17 residues. The CDR3 DNA is TGTGCCATCAGTGGGCCTGGACAGGGCCTATCCAATTCACCCCTCCACTTT. This gives the protein CAISGPGQGLSNSPLHF.

The chain carries TRBV6-5 and TRBJ2-1; 13 positions match TRBD2. From germline, CDR1 is MNHEY and CDR2 SVGAGI. There are 15 residues in the CDR3. V gave up 2 bases and J gave up 8 bases; unmatched junction bases: 3. The CDR3 DNA is TGTGCCAGCAGTTACGAACTAGCGGGAGGGGATGAGCAGTTCTTC. Its protein product is CASSYELAGGDEQFF.

The rearrangement joins TRBV2 to TRBJ2-1; D remains ambiguous. Per the germline V gene, CDR1 is SNHLY and CDR2 is FYNNEI. The CDR3 totals 8 residues. Trimming stripped 4 bases from V and 16 bases from J, with 5 bases between. The CDR3 nucleotides are TGTGCCAGCAGTGTACTTTTCTTC. This translates into CASSVLFF.